A selection of T cell receptor beta chains follows, all from one sample in a study of OX40 agonist ivuxolimab in advanced cancers. Profiling relied on immunoSEQ multiplex PCR, and the TCRdb table lists in-frame clones only, not all of them. This sample has 95,000 to 100,000 clones; more than 80% occur once, and the top ten carry roughly 6%. Sequencing was performed on CD4+ or CD8+ T cells sorted from blood, taken in a trial of the OX40 agonist ivuxolimab. The receptor source for this set is an adult with an advanced solid tumor such as melanoma, head and neck, liver or kidney cancer. Both conserved end residues are part of each CDR3. A D gene is named only where the DNA matches it firmly. The size of a clone is reported for some rows only, either as once, few or many, or as a class for expanded clones.

-	TRBV4-2	TRBD1	16	TRBJ2-3	TGTGCCAGCAGCCTTGAACCGGGACAGGGCGCAGATACGCAGTATTTT	CASSLEPGQGADTQYF
once	TRBV29-1	-	15	TRBJ2-3	TGCAGCGTTGTAGAGAACAGCGGTATCACAGATACGCAGTATTTT	CSVVENSGITDTQYF
once	TRBV5-1	TRBD2	15	TRBJ2-2	TGCGCCAGCAGCCCGACTAGCGGGAACACCGGGGAGCTGTTTTTT	CASSPTSGNTGELFF
-	TRBV7-8	TRBD2	16	TRBJ2-3	TGTGCCAGCAGCATCCGGACTAGCGGGACTACAGATACGCAGTATTTT	CASSIRTSGTTDTQYF
-	TRBV18	-	15	TRBJ1-2	TGTGCCAGCTCAGATTACGGGACAATTAACTATGGCTACACCTTC	CASSDYGTINYGYTF
few	TRBV7-3	TRBD1	16	TRBJ2-1	TGTGCCAGCAGCCTGGGGACAGGGGGCCGGTACAATGAGCAGTTCTTC	CASSLGTGGRYNEQFF
-	TRBV4-2	TRBD2	19	TRBJ2-7	TGTGCCAGCAGCCAAGTACCGGGACTAGCGGGAGTTCCCTCCTACGAGCAGTACTTC	CASSQVPGLAGVPSYEQYF
-	TRBV19	TRBD2	13	TRBJ2-7	TGTGCCAGTAGTGGGAGGGCAACCTACGAGCAGTACTTC	CASSGRATYEQYF
-	TRBV6-1	-	15	TRBJ2-1	TGTGCCAGCAGTGAGGAGCTACACTCCTACAATGAGCAGTTCTTC	CASSEELHSYNEQFF
-	TRBV6-6	TRBD2	15	TRBJ2-3	TGTGCCAGCAGTTACGGAGGACTAGCAACCGATACGCAGTATTTT	CASSYGGLATDTQYF
-	TRBV7-9	-	15	TRBJ2-7	TGTGCCAGCAGCCCGTCGGGGGCCCCCATCTACGAGCAGTACTTC	CASSPSGAPIYEQYF
-	TRBV9	TRBD1	14	TRBJ1-2	TGTGCCAGCAGCGTCGGACAGGGGACCTATGGCTACACCTTC	CASSVGQGTYGYTF
-	TRBV6-1	-	14	TRBJ2-7	TGTGCCACCAGGACCAATCTCATTTCCTACGAGCAGTACTTC	CATRTNLISYEQYF
-	TRBV5-1	TRBD1	14	TRBJ2-7	TGCGCCAGCAGCTTGGAGGGGACAGGCTACGAGCAGTACTTC	CASSLEGTGYEQYF
few	TRBV6-6	-	14	TRBJ2-4	TGTGCCAGCAGACAGGGGGAGGGAGGATACATTCAGTACTTC	CASRQGEGGYIQYF
-	TRBV13	-	14	TRBJ2-1	TGTGCCAGCAGCTTAGGCCCCGGGCCCAATGAGCAGTTCTTC	CASSLGPGPNEQFF
-	TRBV5-8	-	11	TRBJ2-7	TGTGCCAGCAGGGGTACCTACGAGCAGTACTTC	CASRGTYEQYF
-	TRBV11-2	-	15	TRBJ2-2	TGTGCCAGCAGCCTGGAGGGGAGGCAGGACGGGGAGCTGTTTTTT	CASSLEGRQDGELFF
-	TRBV7-9	TRBD2	14	TRBJ2-1	TGTGCCAGCAGCTTAAGTCCCTCAGGGACTAGCCAGTTCTTC	CASSLSPSGTSQFF
-	TRBV5-1	TRBD2	14	TRBJ2-1	TGCGCCAGCAGCTCGGGAGGGCGGGAGGGAGAGCAGTTCTTC	CASSSGGREGEQFF
once	TRBV9	-	14	TRBJ1-1	TGTGCCAGCAGCGTAGGCCAGCTGAACACTGAAGCTTTCTTT	CASSVGQLNTEAFF
-	TRBV6-5	TRBD1	13	TRBJ2-7	TGTGCCAGCAGCGACAGGGGGGCTCGCGAGCAGTACTTC	CASSDRGAREQYF
-	TRBV7-8	-	16	TRBJ2-1	TGTGCCAGCAGCTCTGGACGCGGGTCCTCCTACAATGAGCAGTTCTTC	CASSSGRGSSYNEQFF
-	TRBV18	TRBD2	17	TRBJ2-1	TGTGCCAGCTCACCCCCGGCTAGCGGGAGGAAATACAATGAGCAGTTCTTC	CASSPPASGRKYNEQFF
once	TRBV7-8	TRBD1	15	TRBJ1-6	TGTGCCAGCAGCTTACAGGGGACAGGGAATTCACCCCTCCACTTT	CASSLQGTGNSPLHF
-	TRBV6-6	-	15	TRBJ1-2	TGTGCCAGCAGGATTCAGGCTCTTGGGAACTATGGCTACACCTTC	CASRIQALGNYGYTF
once	TRBV11-2	TRBD1	14	TRBJ2-4	TGTGCCAGCAGCCACCGACAGGGGAAAAACATTCAGTACTTC	CASSHRQGKNIQYF
-	TRBV6-5	-	15	TRBJ1-1	TGTGCCAGCACTCCCCTGGGCGATTTGAACACTGAAGCTTTCTTT	CASTPLGDLNTEAFF
few	TRBV12-5	-	11	TRBJ1-1	TGTGCTAGTGGTCCCAAGTACGCGGCTTTCTTT	CASGPKYAAFF
-	TRBV29-1	-	12	TRBJ1-4	TGCAGCGGCGGGACAAATAATGAAAAACTGTTTTTT	CSGGTNNEKLFF
once	TRBV7-2	-	14	TRBJ1-6	TGTGCCAGCAGCCGCGCGGGGGAGGGCTCACCCCTCCACTTT	CASSRAGEGSPLHF
once	TRBV5-1	TRBD1	15	TRBJ1-4	TGCGCCAGCAGCTCAGGGGGGGCAACTAATGAAAAACTGTTTTTT	CASSSGGATNEKLFF
once	TRBV7-9	-	13	TRBJ2-1	TGTGCCAGCAGCTTAGAAATCCTCAATGAGCAGTTCTTC	CASSLEILNEQFF
-	TRBV2	TRBD1	12	TRBJ1-2	TGTGCCAGCAGTCCACAGGGGAATGGCTACACCTTC	CASSPQGNGYTF
once	TRBV4-1	TRBD1	16	TRBJ2-7	TGCGCCAGCAGCCAAGAAAGGCCAGGGGGATTCTACGAGCAGTACTTC	CASSQERPGGFYEQYF
-	TRBV9	-	15	TRBJ1-4	TGTGCCAGCAGCCCTCCAGGGGCTGATAATGAAAAACTGTTTTTT	CASSPPGADNEKLFF
-	TRBV7-3	-	12	TRBJ2-1	TGTGCCAGCGGGTCAGGGTGGCATGAGCAGTTCTTC	CASGSGWHEQFF
few	TRBV2	-	15	TRBJ1-5	TGTGCCAGCAGTGAAGGCTCGTCGTGGGATCAGCCCCAGCATTTT	CASSEGSSWDQPQHF
-	TRBV7-2	-	13	TRBJ1-2	TGTGCCAGCAGCTTAGATACAGGGTATGGCTACACCTTC	CASSLDTGYGYTF
once	TRBV10-3	-	15	TRBJ1-1	TGTGCCATCAGTGACCAGACAGTGCATGACACTGAAGCTTTCTTT	CAISDQTVHDTEAFF
-	TRBV19	TRBD2	14	TRBJ2-7	TGTGCCAGTAGTCAGCGGGGGGCCGGCTACGAGCAGTACTTC	CASSQRGAGYEQYF
-	TRBV30	TRBD1	14	TRBJ1-6	TGTGCCTGGAGCCGGGACAGGGTCAATTCACCCCTCCACTTT	CAWSRDRVNSPLHF
-	TRBV2	TRBD1	16	TRBJ1-1	TGTGCCAGCAGTGTAGGGACAGGGGTCATGAACACTGAAGCTTTCTTT	CASSVGTGVMNTEAFF
-	TRBV11-3	-	13	TRBJ2-5	TGTGCCAGCAGCTCGGGGGTGGGAGAGACCCAGTACTTC	CASSSGVGETQYF
-	TRBV5-1	-	16	TRBJ1-2	TGCGCCAGCAGCTTGGCCGTGGTGGCTGGAGGAGATGGCTACACCTTC	CASSLAVVAGGDGYTF
-	TRBV28	TRBD1	13	TRBJ1-2	TGTGCCAGCAGTTCACAGGGGGCGCGCGGCTACACCTTC	CASSSQGARGYTF